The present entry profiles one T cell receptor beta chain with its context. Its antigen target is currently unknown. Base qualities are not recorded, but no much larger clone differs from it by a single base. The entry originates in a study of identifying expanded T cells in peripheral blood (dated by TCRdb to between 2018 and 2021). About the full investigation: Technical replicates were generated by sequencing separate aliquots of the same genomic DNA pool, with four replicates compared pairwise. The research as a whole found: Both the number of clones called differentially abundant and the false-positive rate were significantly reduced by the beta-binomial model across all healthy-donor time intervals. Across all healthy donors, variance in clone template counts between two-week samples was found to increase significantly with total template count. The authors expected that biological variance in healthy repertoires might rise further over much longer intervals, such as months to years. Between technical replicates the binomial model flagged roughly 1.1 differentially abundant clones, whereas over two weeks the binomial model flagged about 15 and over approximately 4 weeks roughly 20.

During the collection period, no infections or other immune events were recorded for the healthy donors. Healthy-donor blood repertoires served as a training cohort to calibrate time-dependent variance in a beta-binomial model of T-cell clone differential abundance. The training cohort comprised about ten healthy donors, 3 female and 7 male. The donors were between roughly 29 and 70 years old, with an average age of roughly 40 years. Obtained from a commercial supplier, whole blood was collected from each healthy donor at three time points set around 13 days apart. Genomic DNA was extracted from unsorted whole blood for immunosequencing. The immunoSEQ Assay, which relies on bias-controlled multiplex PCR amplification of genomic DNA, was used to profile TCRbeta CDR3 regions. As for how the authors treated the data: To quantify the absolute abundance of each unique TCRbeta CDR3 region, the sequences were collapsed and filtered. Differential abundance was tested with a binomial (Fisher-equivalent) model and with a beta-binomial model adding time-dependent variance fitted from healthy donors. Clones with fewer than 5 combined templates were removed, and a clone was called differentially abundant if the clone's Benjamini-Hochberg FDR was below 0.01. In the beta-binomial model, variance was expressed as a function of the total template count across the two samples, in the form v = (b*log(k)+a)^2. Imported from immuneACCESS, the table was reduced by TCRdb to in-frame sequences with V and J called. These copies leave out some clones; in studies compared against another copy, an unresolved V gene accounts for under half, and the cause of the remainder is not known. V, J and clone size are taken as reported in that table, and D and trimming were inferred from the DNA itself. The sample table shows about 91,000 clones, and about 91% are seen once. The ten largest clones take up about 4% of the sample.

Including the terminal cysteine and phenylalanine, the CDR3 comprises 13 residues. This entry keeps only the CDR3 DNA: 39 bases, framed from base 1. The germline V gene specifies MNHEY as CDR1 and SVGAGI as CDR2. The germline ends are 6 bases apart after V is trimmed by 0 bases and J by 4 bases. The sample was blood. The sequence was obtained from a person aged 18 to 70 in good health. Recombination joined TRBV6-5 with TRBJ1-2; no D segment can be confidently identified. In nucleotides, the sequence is TGTGCCAGCAGTTACTCGAACGGCTATGGCTACACCTTC. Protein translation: CASSYSNGYGYTF.